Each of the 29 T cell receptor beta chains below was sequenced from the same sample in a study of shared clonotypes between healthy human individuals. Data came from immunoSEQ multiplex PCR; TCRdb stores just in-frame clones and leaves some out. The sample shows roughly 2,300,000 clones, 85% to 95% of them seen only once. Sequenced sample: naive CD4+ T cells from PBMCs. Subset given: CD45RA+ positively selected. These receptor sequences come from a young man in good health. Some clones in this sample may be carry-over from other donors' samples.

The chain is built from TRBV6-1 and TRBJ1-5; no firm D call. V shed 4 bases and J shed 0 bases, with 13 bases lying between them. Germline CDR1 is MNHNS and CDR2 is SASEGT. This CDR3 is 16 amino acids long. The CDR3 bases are TGTGCCAGCAGTGCTTCGACACCGTATAGCAATCAGCCCCAGCATTTT. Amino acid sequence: CASSASTPYSNQPQHF.

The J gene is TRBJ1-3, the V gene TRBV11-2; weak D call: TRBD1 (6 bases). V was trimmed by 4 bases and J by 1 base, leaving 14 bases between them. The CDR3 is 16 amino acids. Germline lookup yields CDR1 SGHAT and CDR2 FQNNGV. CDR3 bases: TGTGCCAGCAGCTGGGGAGACAGGTTATCTGGAAACACCATATATTTT. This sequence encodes CASSWGDRLSGNTIYF.

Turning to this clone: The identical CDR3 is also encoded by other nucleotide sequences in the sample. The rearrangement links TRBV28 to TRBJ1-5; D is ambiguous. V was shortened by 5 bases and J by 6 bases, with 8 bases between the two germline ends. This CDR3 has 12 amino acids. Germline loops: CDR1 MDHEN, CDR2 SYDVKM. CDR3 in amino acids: CASSLAGQPQHF. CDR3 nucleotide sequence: TGTGCCAGCAGTCTCGCGGGTCAGCCCCAGCATTTT. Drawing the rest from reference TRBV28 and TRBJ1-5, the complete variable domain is DVKVTQSSRYLVKRTGEKVFLECVQDMDHENMFWYRQDPGLGLRLIYFSYDVKMKEKGDIPEGYSVSREKKERFSLILESASTNQTSMYLCASSLAGQPQHFGDGTRLSIL.

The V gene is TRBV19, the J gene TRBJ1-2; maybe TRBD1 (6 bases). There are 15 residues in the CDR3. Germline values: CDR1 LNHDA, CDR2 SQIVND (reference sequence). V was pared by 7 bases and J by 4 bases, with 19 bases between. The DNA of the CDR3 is TGTGCCAGTACCGAAGGCCCGGGACATCTCTATGGCTACACCTTC. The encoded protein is CASTEGPGHLYGYTF.

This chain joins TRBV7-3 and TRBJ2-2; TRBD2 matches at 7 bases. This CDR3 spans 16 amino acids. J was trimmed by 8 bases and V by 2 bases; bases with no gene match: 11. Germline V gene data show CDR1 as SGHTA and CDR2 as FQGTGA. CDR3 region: CASSLLGGTNAGELFF. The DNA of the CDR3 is TGTGCCAGCAGCTTACTCGGCGGGACTAATGCTGGGGAGCTGTTTTTT. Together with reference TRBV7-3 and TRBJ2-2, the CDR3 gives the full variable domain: GAGVSQTPSNKVTEKGKYVELRCDPISGHTALYWYRQSLGQGPEFLIYFQGTGAADDSGLPNDRFFAVRPEGSVSTLKIQRTERGDSAVYLCASSLLGGTNAGELFFGEGSRLTVL.

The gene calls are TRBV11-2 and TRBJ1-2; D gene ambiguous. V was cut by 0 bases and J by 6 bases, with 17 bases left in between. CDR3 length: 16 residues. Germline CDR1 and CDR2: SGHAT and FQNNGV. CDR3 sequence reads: CASSLDLAAALDGYTF. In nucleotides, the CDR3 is TGTGCCAGCAGCTTAGATTTAGCGGCAGCGCTGGATGGCTACACCTTC.

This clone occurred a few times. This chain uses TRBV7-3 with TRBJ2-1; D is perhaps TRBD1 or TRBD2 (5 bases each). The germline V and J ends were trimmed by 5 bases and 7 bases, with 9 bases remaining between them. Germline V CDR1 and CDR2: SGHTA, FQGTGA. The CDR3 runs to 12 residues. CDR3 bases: TGTGCCAGCAGCCCGGGACGGAATGAGCAGTTCTTC. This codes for CASSPGRNEQFF.

CDR3 DNA sequence: TGTGCCAGCAGCCCAACCGGGACAACCAAAAACATTCAGTACTTC. It specifies CASSPTGTTKNIQYF. The V gene is TRBV11-3, the J gene TRBJ2-4; possibly TRBD1 for D (6 bases). Trimming pared 5 bases from V and 2 bases from J, leaving 13 bases between. The CDR3 is 15 residues long. Germline CDR1 is SGHNT and CDR2 is YENEEA.

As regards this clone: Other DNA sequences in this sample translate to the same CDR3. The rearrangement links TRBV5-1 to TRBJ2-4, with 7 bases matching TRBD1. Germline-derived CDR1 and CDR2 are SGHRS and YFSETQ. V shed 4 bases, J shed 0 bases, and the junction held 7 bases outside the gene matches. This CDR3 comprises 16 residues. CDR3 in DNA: TGCGCCAGCAGCCCGGGGACAGTCCTAGCCAAAAACATTCAGTACTTC. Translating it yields CASSPGTVLAKNIQYF.

CDR3 amino acids: CASSTPARGDTEAFF. The CDR3 region has the DNA TGTGCCAGTAGTACCCCCGCAAGGGGGGACACTGAAGCTTTCTTT. The chain joins TRBV19 to TRBJ1-1; TRBD1 is a possible D gene (6 bases). The ends were cut back, 4 bases at V and 3 bases at J, with 15 bases in the middle. Per the germline V gene, CDR1 is LNHDA and CDR2 is SQIVND (reference sequence). This CDR3 region has 15 residues.

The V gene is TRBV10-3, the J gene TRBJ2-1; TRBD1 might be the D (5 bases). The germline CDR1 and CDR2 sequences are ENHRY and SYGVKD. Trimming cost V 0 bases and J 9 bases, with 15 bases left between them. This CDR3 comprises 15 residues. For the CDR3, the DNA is TGTGCCATCAGTGAGTCGGGCGTCTCCAGGGTTGAGCAGTTCTTC. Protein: CAISESGVSRVEQFF.

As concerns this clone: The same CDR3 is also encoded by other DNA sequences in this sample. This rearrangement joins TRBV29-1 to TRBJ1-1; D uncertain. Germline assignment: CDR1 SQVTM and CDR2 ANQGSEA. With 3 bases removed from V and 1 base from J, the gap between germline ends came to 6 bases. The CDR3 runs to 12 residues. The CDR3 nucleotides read TGCAGCGTTGAGCGACAGAACACTGAAGCTTTCTTT. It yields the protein CSVERQNTEAFF.

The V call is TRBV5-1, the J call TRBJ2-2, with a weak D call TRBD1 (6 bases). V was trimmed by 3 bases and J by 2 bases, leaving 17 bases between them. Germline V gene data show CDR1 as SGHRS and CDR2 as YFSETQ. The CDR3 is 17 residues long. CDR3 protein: CASSSRRTALNTGELFF. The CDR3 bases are TGCGCCAGCAGCTCGCGGCGGACAGCACTTAACACCGGGGAGCTGTTTTTT.

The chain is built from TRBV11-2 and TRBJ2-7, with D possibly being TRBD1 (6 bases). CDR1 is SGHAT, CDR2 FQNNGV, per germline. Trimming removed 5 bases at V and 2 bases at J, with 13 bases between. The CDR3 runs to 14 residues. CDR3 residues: CASSAGTRAYEQYF. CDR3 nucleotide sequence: TGTGCCAGCAGCGCCGGGACAAGGGCCTACGAGCAGTACTTC.

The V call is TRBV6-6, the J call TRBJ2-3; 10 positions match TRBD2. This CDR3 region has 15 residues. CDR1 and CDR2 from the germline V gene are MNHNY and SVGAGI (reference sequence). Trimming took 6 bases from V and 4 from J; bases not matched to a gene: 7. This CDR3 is CASSLLAGVPDTQYF. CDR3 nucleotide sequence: TGTGCCAGCAGCCTCCTAGCGGGAGTCCCAGATACGCAGTATTTT.

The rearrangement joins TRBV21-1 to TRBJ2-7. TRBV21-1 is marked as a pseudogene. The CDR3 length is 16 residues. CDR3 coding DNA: TGTGCCAGCAGCAAGGGGGCGGGGCAAAGCCCCTACGAGCAGTACTTC. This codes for CASSKGAGQSPYEQYF.

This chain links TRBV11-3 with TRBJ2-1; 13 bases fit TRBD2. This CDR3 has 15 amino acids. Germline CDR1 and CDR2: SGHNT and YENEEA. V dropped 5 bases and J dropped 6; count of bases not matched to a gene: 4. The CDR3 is CASSLGTSGANEQFF. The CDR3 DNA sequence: TGTGCCAGCAGCCTAGGGACTAGCGGGGCCAATGAGCAGTTCTTC.

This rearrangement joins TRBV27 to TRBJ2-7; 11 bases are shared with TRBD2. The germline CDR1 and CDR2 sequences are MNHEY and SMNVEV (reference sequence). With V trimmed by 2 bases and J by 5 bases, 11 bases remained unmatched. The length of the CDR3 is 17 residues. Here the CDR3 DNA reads TGTGCCAGCAGTTTAAGACTCCTAGCGGGAGGATCTGACGAGCAGTACTTC. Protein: CASSLRLLAGGSDEQYF.

CDR3 sequence (DNA): TGTGCCAGCAGCTTGAAACAGGACAATGAGCAGTTCTTC. It is translated as CASSLKQDNEQFF. The chain joins TRBV5-4 to TRBJ2-1; perhaps TRBD1 as D (5 bases). CDR1 and CDR2 (germline): SGHNT, YYREEE (reference sequence). The CDR3 length is 13 residues. V dropped 1 base and J dropped 5 bases, with 7 bases sitting between them.

CDR3 sequence (DNA): TGCGCCAGCAGCTCCATGGATGGGGGCGAGCAGTACTTC. This encodes CASSSMDGGEQYF. The chain is built from TRBV5-1 and TRBJ2-7, with D perhaps being TRBD1 or TRBD2 (5 bases each). Germline V lookup: CDR1 SGHRS, CDR2 YFSETQ. V was pared by 3 bases and J by 6 bases, with 13 bases between. CDR3 size: 13 residues.

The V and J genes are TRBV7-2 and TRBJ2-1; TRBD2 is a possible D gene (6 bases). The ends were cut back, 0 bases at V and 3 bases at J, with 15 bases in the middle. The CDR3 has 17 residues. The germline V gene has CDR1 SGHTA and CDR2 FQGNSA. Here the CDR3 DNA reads TGTGCCAGCAGCTTAGCGCGTGGGCTAGCGAACTACAATGAGCAGTTCTTC. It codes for CASSLARGLANYNEQFF. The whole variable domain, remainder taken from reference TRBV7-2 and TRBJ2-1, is GAGVSQSPSNKVTEKGKDVELRCDPISGHTALYWYRQSLGQGLEFLIYFQGNSAPDKSGLPSDRFSAERTGGSVSTLTIQRTQQEDSAVYLCASSLARGLANYNEQFFGPGTRLTVL.

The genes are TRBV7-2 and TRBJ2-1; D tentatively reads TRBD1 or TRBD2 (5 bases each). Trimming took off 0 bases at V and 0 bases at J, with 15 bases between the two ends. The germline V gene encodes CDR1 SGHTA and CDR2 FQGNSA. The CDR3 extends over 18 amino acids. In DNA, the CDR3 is TGTGCCAGCAGCTTAGCGCTGGGGACGGCTCCCTCCTACAATGAGCAGTTCTTC. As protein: CASSLALGTAPSYNEQFF.

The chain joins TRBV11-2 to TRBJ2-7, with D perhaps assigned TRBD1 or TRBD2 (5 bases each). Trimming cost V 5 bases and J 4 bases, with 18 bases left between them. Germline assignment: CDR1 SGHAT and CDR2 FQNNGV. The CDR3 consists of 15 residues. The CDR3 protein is CASSPPGRQQYEQYF. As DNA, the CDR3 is TGTGCCAGCAGCCCGCCGGGACGGCAGCAATACGAGCAGTACTTC.

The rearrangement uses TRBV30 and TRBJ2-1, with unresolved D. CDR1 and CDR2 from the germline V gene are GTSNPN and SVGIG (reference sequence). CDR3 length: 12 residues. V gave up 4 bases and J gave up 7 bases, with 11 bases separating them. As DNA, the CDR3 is TGTGCCTGGAACCCATCCAGAAATGAGCAGTTCTTC. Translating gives CAWNPSRNEQFF.

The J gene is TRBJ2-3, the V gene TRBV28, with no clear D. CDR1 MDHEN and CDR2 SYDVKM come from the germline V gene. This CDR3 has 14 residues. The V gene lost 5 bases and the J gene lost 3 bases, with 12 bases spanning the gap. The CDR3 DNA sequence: TGTGCCAGCAGTCCCACCTTGGGGACAGATACGCAGTATTTT. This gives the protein CASSPTLGTDTQYF.

The CDR3 is CASSLVGTTHSPLHF. In nucleotides, the CDR3 is TGTGCCAGCAGTCTGGTTGGGACCACCCATTCACCCCTCCACTTT. The chain couples TRBV28 to TRBJ1-6; D might be TRBD1 (5 bases). The CDR3 covers 15 residues. Germline CDR1 is MDHEN and CDR2 is SYDVKM. Trimming took off 5 bases at V and 8 bases at J, with 16 bases between the two ends.

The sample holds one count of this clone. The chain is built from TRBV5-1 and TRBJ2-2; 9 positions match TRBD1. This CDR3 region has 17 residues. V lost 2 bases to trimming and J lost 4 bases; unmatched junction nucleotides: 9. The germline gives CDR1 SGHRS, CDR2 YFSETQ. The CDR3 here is CASSFKLGTGITGELFF. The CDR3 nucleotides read TGCGCCAGCAGCTTCAAGTTGGGGACAGGGATCACCGGGGAGCTGTTTTTT.

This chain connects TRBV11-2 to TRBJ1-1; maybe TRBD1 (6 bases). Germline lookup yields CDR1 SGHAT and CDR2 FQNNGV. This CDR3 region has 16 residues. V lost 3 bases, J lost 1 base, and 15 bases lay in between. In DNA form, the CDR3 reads TGTGCCAGCAGCTTTCCCCAGGGAGGGGGGAACACTGAAGCTTTCTTT. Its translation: CASSFPQGGGNTEAFF.

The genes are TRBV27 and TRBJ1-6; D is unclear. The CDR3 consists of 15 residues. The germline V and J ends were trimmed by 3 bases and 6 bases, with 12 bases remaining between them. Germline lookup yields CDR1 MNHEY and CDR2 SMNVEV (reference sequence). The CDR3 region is CASSLIFRSNSPLHF. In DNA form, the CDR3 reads TGTGCCAGCAGTTTGATCTTCCGGAGTAATTCACCCCTCCACTTT.